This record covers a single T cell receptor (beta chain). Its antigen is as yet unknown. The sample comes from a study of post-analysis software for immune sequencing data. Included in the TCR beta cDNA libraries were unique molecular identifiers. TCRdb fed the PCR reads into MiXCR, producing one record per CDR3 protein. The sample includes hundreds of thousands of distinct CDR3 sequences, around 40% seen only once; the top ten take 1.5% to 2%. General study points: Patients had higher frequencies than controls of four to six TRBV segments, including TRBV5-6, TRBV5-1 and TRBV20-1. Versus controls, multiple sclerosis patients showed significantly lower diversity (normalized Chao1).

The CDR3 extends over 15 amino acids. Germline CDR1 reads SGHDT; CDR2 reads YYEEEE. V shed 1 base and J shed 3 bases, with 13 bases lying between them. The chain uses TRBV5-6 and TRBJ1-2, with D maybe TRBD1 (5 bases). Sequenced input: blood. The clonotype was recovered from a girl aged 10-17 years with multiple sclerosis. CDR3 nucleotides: TGTGCCAGCAGCTTGAGTGGGGCATGGGACTATGGCTACACCTTC. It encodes CASSLSGAWDYGYTF.